Shown below are 3 T cell receptor beta chains from a single sample sequenced in a study of blood T cell repertoires in COVID-19. Profiling relied on immunoSEQ multiplex PCR, and the TCRdb table lists in-frame clones only, not all of them. The sample lists 91,000 or so clones, almost 85% occurring once. The sequenced sample consisted of peripheral blood. These receptors originate from a man between 50 and 59 years old with active or convalescent COVID-19.

A few counts support this clone. For the CDR3, the DNA is TGTGCCAGCAGCTTAGAAGGGACTAGCGGCAACGAGCAGTACTTC. Translated, it gives CASSLEGTSGNEQYF. The V call is TRBV7-8, the J call TRBJ2-7; 11 positions agree with TRBD2. V was clipped by 1 base and J by 5 bases; unmatched bases: 4. The CDR3 is 15 residues long. Germline CDR1 and CDR2: SGHVS and FQNEAQ.

The rearrangement joins TRBV5-4 to TRBJ2-3; possible D gene TRBD1, 5 bases. This CDR3 spans 16 amino acids. Germline CDR1 SGHNT, CDR2 YYREEE (reference sequence). V was clipped by 5 bases and J by 0 bases, with 16 bases between them. The CDR3 region has the DNA TGTGCCAGCAGAACAACCCAGGGTGCTAGCACAGATACGCAGTATTTT. It translates to CASRTTQGASTDTQYF.

The chain employs TRBV7-2 and TRBJ2-7, with a weak D call TRBD1 (7 bases). The CDR3 length is 14 residues. Germline-derived CDR1 and CDR2 are SGHTA and FQGNSA. The ends were cut back, 1 base at V and 3 bases at J, with 10 bases in the middle. The CDR3 DNA is TGTGCCAGCAGCTTAGACAGGGGAGGCTACGAGCAGTACTTC. It specifies CASSLDRGGYEQYF.